This TCR beta chain was captured by sequencing in a study of blood T cell repertoires in COVID-19. Germline CDR1 SNHLY, CDR2 FYNNEI. Unmatched junction bases numbered 6, after V lost 2 bases and J lost 1 base. This CDR3 comprises 16 residues. Some clones are missing from TCRdb's copy, which holds only in-frame ones; the method was immunoSEQ multiplex PCR. The data hold 250,000 to 350,000 clones, with roughly nine tenths observed a single time. This receptor was obtained from a man aged 60 to 69 who had recovered from COVID-19. The rearrangement links TRBV2 to TRBJ2-3; 7 positions match TRBD2. Sequenced: PBMCs or T cells enriched from blood (not recorded which). CDR3 DNA sequence: TGTGCCAGCAGTGAAATGGGCGGGGGAGGCACAGATACGCAGTATTTT. It is translated as CASSEMGGGGTDTQYF. The full variable domain, in which reference TRBV2 and TRBJ2-3 provide the parts outside the CDR3, is EPEVTQTPSHQVTQMGQEVILRCVPISNHLYFYWYRQILGQKVEFLVSFYNNEISEKSEIFDDQFSVERPDGSNFTLKIRSTKLEDSAMYFCASSEMGGGGTDTQYFGPGTRLTVL.